This T cell receptor beta chain was observed in a study of blood T cell repertoires in COVID-19 (dated by TCRdb to 2020 to 2021). In terms of the full investigation: Samples from collaborators originated in the United States, Italy and Spain and spanned both the acute and convalescent phases of COVID-19. The prospective study material was composed of cDNA or gDNA derived from T cells, B-cell-depleted T cells, or PBMCs. Deeply sampled blood TCRbeta repertoires from subjects exposed to, actively infected with, or recovered from COVID-19 were included in the dataset. The repertoires were made available in a free public database intended to serve as a resource for research on the immune response to SARS-CoV-2. Samples came from the ongoing ImmuneRACE study (first 160 participants) plus 1,254 subjects from 6 global collaborators. A de-identified subject ID, COVID-19 status, age in years and sex were almost always included in the sample metadata. Where HLA class I and class II types were available, the types were taken from metadata supplied by the sample provider, not from assay-based typing. What the research found in general, with its limitations: The quantity of clinical and demographic metadata differed by source and by participant and was supplied without curation.

The immunoSEQ Assay, a bias-controlled multiplex PCR, was used to amplify TCRbeta CDR3 regions from genomic DNA. For the original study's pipeline: Within the assay, amplification of reference gene primers was used to estimate how many nucleated cells each sample contained. Sequence reads were collapsed and filtered to measure the absolute abundance of every unique TCRbeta CDR3 rearrangement. Productive Simpson clonality was computed per sample as the square root of Simpson's diversity index over productive rearrangements. Not all clones reach the TCRdb copy of this immuneACCESS table, which keeps in-frame sequences only. Checked studies attribute under half of the gap to unresolved V genes and leave the rest unexplained. The V and J calls and clone size come from that table; D and trimming were worked out from the DNA. This sample has 60,000 to 70,000 clones in its table, and just over 85% of those were observed once. The top ten hold roughly 43% of the sample.

The germline V gene specifies ENHRY as CDR1 and SYGVKD as CDR2. V and J lose 3 bases and 5 bases, and a span of 10 bases separates them. Including the terminal cysteine and phenylalanine, the CDR3 comprises 14 residues. Of the read, only the CDR3 DNA is kept; its 42 bases are in frame from base 1. Comment on this clone: Its antigen remains unidentified. No much larger clonotype is one base removed from it; base qualities were not supplied.

At one collaborating source in Seattle, patients were enrolled during active infection and were followed longitudinally through the course of disease. Collaborating institutions collected whole blood in K2EDTA tubes following their own protocols. For TCRbeta analysis, collaborator samples were shipped as frozen whole blood, as isolated PBMCs, or as DNA extracted from either sample type. Rearrangement joined TRBV10-3 to TRBJ1-4; the D gene cannot be resolved reliably. Sequenced: peripheral blood. This clonotype was sampled from a woman aged 55-70 years with COVID-19, enrolled during active disease. Read as DNA, the sequence is TGTGCCATCAGTGACTCGGAGCAGAATGAAAAACTGTTTTTT. It translates to CAISDSEQNEKLFF.